This T cell receptor (beta chain) was obtained from a study of shared clonotypes between healthy human individuals. Study-wide points: The study drew on few donors, limiting represented genetic and exposure-history diversity.

Concerning this clone itself: Its antigen is not known.

This CDR3 spans 15 amino acids. Trimming left V 3 bases short and J 2 bases short, with 14 bases between. Per germline, CDR1 KGHSH and CDR2 LQKENI. The table came from immunoSEQ multiplex PCR; TCRdb's copy has only in-frame clones and leaves some out. Of about 2.5 million clones in the sample, less than 95% were seen once. The chain joins TRBV18 to TRBJ2-7; D gene unclear. Sequenced: naive CD4+ T cells from PBMCs. Subset described: CD45RA+ positively selected. The TCR was taken from a man younger than 35 in good health. Some clones in this sample may be carry-over from other donors' samples. The CDR3 sequence is CASSPFRAETYEQYF. CDR3 nucleotides: TGTGCCAGCTCACCTTTTCGGGCAGAGACCTACGAGCAGTACTTC.